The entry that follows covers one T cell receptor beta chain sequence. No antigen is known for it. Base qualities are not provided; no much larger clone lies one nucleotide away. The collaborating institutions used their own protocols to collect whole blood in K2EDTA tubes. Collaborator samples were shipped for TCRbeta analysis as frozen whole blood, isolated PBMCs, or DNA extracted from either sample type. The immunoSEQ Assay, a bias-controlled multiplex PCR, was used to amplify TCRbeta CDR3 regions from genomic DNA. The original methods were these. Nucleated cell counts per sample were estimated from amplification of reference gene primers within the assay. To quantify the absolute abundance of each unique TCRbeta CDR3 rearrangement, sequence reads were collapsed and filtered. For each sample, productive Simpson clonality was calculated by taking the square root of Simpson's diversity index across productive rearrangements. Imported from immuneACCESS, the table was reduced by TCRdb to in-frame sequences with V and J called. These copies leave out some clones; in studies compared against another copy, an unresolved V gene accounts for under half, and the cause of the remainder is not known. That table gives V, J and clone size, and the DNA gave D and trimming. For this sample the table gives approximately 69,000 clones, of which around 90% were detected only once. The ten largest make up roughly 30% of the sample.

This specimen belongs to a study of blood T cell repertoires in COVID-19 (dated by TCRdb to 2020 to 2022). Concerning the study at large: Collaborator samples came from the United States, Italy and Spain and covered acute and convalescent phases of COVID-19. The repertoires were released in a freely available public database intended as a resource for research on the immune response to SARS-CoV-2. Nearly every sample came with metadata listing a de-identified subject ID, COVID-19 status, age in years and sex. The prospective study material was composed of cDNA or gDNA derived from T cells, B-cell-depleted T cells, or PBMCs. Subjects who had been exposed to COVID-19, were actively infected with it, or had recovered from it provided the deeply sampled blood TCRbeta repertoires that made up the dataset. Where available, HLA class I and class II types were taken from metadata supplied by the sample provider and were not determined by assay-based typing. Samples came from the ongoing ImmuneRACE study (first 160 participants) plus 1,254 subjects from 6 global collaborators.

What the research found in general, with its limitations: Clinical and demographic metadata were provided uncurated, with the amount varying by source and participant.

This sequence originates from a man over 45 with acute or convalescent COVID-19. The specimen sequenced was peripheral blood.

The CDR3: CASSLLSQGPNTGELFF. The DNA sequence is as follows: TGTGCCAGCAGCTTACTTTCTCAGGGTCCGAACACCGGGGAGCTGTTTTTT. The chain is assembled from TRBV7-2 and TRBJ2-2; the D gene is possibly TRBD1, with 5 bases matching. The CDR3 starts with the cysteine, ends with the phenylalanine, and has 17 residues. Of the read, only the CDR3 DNA is kept; its 51 bases are in frame from base 1. Sequences SGHTA (CDR1) and FQGNSA (CDR2) are obtained from the germline V gene. V is shortened by 2 bases, J by 0 bases, and the region joining them spans 13 bases.